This T cell receptor (beta chain) was identified in a study of breast tumors, draining lymph nodes, adjacent tissues. TCRdb re-called the multiplex PCR reads with MiXCR, one entry per CDR3 protein. This table holds more than 20,000 distinct CDR3 sequences, roughly three quarters found once. The sequenced material came from tumor-adjacent breast tissue. The sequence was collected from a female donor with breast cancer. Some clones in this sample may be carry-over from other donors' samples.

The CDR3 DNA reads as TGCGCCAGCAGCTTGGGGGACAGGGGGAGTCTCAATGAGCAGTTCTTC. Translated, it gives CASSLGDRGSLNEQFF. The chain combines TRBV5-1 with TRBJ2-1, with 11 bases lining up with TRBD1. V shed 0 bases, J shed 6 bases, and the junction held 5 bases outside the gene matches. The germline V gene has CDR1 SGHRS and CDR2 YFSETQ. The CDR3 is 16 residues long.